This record concerns one TCR beta chain sequence. The germline V gene has CDR1 SGHAT and CDR2 FQNNGV. The V end lost 1 base, the J end lost 0 bases, and 15 bases lay between the germline ends. The CDR3 contains 18 residues. TCRdb reprocessed the RT-PCR reads with MiXCR, giving one entry per CDR3 protein. This sample has hundreds of thousands of distinct CDR3 sequences, with around 14% found just once. Source material: memory CD4+ T cells from blood. The chain couples TRBV11-2 to TRBJ1-4; weak D call: TRBD1 (6 bases). The clonotype originates from a female donor in good health, serving as a healthy control. The CDR3 DNA reads TGTGCCAGCAGCTTAGCCCGGTGGGGGGCGGCAACTAATGAAAAACTGTTTTTT. Protein sequence: CASSLARWGAATNEKLFF.